These 8 T cell receptor beta chains originate from one sample sequenced in a study of a mutant IDH1 vaccine in newly diagnosed glioma. As to time point: week 35, safety follow-up. Alongside topical imiquimod, each dose of vaccine comprised 300 ug of mutant IDH1 20-mer peptide. Their specific antigens are unknown. TCRdb's table, derived via immunoSEQ multiplex PCR, lists solely in-frame clones and lacks some. Of tens of thousands of clones in the sample, 85% to 90% are singletons; the top ten hold approximately 1.5%. The sample was PBMCs, taken from a glioma patient whose treatment included an IDH1 peptide vaccine. The receptors shown here come from a man in his forties with glioma.

The chain combines TRBV2 with TRBJ2-7; 10 nucleotides line up with TRBD1. CDR3 length equals 16 residues. CDR1 and CDR2 (germline): SNHLY, FYNNEI. V was pared by 5 bases and J by 3 bases, with 10 bases of the junction left unmatched. The CDR3 protein is CASSLTGGRGGYEQYF. The CDR3, as DNA: TGTGCCAGCAGTCTGACAGGGGGCAGAGGAGGCTACGAGCAGTACTTC. Filled out from reference TRBV2 and TRBJ2-7, the complete variable domain reads EPEVTQTPSHQVTQMGQEVILRCVPISNHLYFYWYRQILGQKVEFLVSFYNNEISEKSEIFDDQFSVERPDGSNFTLKIRSTKLEDSAMYFCASSLTGGRGGYEQYFGPGTRLTVT.

The gene calls are TRBV19 and TRBJ2-5; 8 positions agree with TRBD2. This CDR3 spans 16 amino acids. J gave up 1 base and V 4 bases, and 8 bases lay outside the gene matches. Germline CDR1 is LNHDA and CDR2 is SQIVND (reference sequence). The CDR3 protein is CASSTPRGGAQETQYF. Here the CDR3 DNA reads TGTGCCAGTAGTACCCCCCGGGGGGGGGCCCAAGAGACCCAGTACTTC.

This clone has a single count. This rearrangement joins TRBV28 to TRBJ2-1, with D possibly being TRBD2 (6 bases). This CDR3 comprises 14 residues. Germline V gene lookup returns CDR1 MDHEN and CDR2 SYDVKM. Deletions cut 5 bases from V and 9 bases from J, with 17 bases between. In DNA form, the CDR3 reads TGTGCCAGCAGTCCGAACGGGACCGGGGGTGAGCAGTTCTTC. Translating gives CASSPNGTGGEQFF.

The V gene is TRBV15, the J gene TRBJ2-7, with D possibly being TRBD2 (6 bases). The CDR3 spans 14 residues. V was pared by 1 base and J by 3 bases, with 10 bases between. The germline V gene has CDR1 LNHNV and CDR2 YYDKDF (reference sequence). Here the CDR3 reads CATSRAEGYYEQYF. CDR3 bases: TGTGCCACCAGCAGAGCGGAGGGATACTACGAGCAGTACTTC.

This chain links TRBV7-8 with TRBJ1-5; 9 bases align to TRBD1. J was trimmed by 4 bases and V by 4 bases; bases with no gene match: 11. The CDR3 contains 17 residues. Germline V gene sequence: CDR1 SGHVS, CDR2 FQNEAQ. CDR3 amino acids: CASSSTRIDRGNQPQHF. DNA of the CDR3: TGTGCCAGCAGCTCCACCCGAATTGACAGGGGGAATCAGCCCCAGCATTTT.

The V call is TRBV5-6, the J call TRBJ1-1; D may be TRBD1 (6 bases). V was trimmed by 4 bases and J by 6 bases, leaving 13 bases between them. The CDR3 contains 13 residues. CDR1 SGHDT and CDR2 YYEEEE come from the germline V gene. The CDR3 loop is CASSAYRDSEAFF. The CDR3 region has the DNA TGTGCCAGCAGCGCCTACAGGGACTCTGAAGCTTTCTTT.

V usage is TRBV27 and J usage is TRBJ2-7, with D hard to call. Germline CDR1 reads MNHEY; CDR2 reads SMNVEV (reference sequence). Between the trimmed V and J ends, which lost 8 bases and 1 base, there was a span of 18 bases. The CDR3 spans 15 residues. CDR3 DNA: TGTGCCAGCGGTCATGTCACGAGAGGATCCTACGAGCAGTACTTC. Amino acid sequence: CASGHVTRGSYEQYF.

This chain connects TRBV10-3 to TRBJ1-2; possible D gene TRBD1, 5 bases. The CDR3 is made up of 14 amino acids. V was shortened by 8 bases and J by 8 bases, with 21 bases between the two germline ends. In germline, CDR1 is ENHRY, CDR2 SYGVKD. The DNA for the CDR3 is TGTGCCATCGGGGAAAGTACCGGGGCGGGAGGCTACACCTTC. Protein product: CAIGESTGAGGYTF.